The T cell receptor (beta chain) under discussion was sequenced for a study of OX40 agonist ivuxolimab in advanced cancers. The overall study: Partial responses were recorded for three patients, including one with hepatocellular carcinoma and two with cutaneous melanoma.

Clones were sequenced by immunoSEQ multiplex PCR, and TCRdb holds only the in-frame ones, with some missing. The sample comprises 65,000 to 80,000 clones, roughly 84% of which are singletons, and approximately 2.1% rests with the top ten. Concerning this clone itself: Its antigen is not known.

Study results and caveats: At doses 0.1 to 3.0 mg/kg, CD4+ and CD8+ clones expanded.

The sequencing used CD4+ or CD8+ T cells sorted from blood, collected in a trial of the OX40 agonist ivuxolimab. The clonotype originates from an adult with an advanced solid tumor such as melanoma, head and neck, liver or kidney cancer.

For the CDR3, the DNA is TGTGCCAGCAGCTTAGGGGAGAGGTACGAGCAGTACTTC. This encodes CASSLGERYEQYF. The rearrangement links TRBV7-3 to TRBJ2-7; possible D gene TRBD2, 5 bases. Between the trimmed V and J ends, which lost 2 bases and 4 bases, there was a span of 9 bases. CDR1 is SGHTA and CDR2 is FQGTGA in the germline V gene. The length of the CDR3 is 13 residues.